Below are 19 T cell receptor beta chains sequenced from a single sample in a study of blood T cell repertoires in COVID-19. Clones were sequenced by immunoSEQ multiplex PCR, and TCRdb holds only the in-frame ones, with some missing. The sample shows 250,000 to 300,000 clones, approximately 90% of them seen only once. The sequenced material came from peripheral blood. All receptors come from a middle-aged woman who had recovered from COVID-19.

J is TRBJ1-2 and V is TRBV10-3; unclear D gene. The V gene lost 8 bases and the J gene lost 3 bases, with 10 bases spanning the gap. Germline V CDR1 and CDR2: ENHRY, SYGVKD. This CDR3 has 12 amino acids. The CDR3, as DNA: TGTGCCATCGCTCGGTCCGACTATGGCTACACCTTC. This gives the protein CAIARSDYGYTF.

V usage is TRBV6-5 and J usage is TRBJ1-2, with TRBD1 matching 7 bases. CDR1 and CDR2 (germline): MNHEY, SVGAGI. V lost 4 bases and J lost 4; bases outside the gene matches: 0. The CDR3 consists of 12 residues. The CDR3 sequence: CASSSGGYGYTF. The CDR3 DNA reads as TGTGCCAGCAGTTCAGGGGGCTATGGCTACACCTTC.

In nucleotides, the CDR3 is TGTGCCAGCAGCCCGGACAGGGTTCCACCCTACGAGCAGTACTTC. Translated, it gives CASSPDRVPPYEQYF. The chain has TRBV6-2 or TRBV6-3 and TRBJ2-7; 8 positions match TRBD1. V dropped 6 bases and J dropped 2; count of bases not matched to a gene: 9. CDR3 length equals 15 residues. Germline loops: CDR1 MNHEY, CDR2 SVGEGT.

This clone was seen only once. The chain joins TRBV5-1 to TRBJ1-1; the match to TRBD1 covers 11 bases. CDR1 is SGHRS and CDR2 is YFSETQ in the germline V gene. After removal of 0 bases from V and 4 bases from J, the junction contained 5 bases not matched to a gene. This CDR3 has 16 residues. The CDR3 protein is CASSLAGTGGFTEAFF. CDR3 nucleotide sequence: TGCGCCAGCAGCTTGGCCGGGACAGGGGGTTTCACTGAAGCTTTCTTT. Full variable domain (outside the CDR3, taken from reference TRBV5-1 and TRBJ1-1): KAGVTQTPRYLIKTRGQQVTLSCSPISGHRSVSWYQQTPGQGLQFLFEYFSETQRNKGNFPGRFSGRQFSNSRSEMNVSTLELGDSALYLCASSLAGTGGFTEAFFGQGTRLTVV.

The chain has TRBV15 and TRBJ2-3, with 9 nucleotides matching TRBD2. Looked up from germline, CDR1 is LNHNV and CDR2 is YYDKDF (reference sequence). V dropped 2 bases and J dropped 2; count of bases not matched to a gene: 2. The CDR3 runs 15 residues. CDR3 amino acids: CATSRLAGLTDTQYF. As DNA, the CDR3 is TGTGCCACCAGCAGACTAGCGGGACTCACAGATACGCAGTATTTT.

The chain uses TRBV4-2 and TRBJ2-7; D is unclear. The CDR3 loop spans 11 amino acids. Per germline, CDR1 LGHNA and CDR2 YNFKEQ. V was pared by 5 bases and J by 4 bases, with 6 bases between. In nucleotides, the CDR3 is TGTGCCAGCAGCTCCAAATACGAGCAGTACTTC. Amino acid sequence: CASSSKYEQYF.

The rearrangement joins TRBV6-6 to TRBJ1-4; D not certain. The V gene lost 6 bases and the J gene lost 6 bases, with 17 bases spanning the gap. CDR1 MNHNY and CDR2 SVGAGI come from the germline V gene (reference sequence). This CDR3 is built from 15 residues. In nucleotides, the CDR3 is TGTGCCAGCAGAACGGGCCCCCTCGGGGATGAAAAACTGTTTTTT. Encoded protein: CASRTGPLGDEKLFF.

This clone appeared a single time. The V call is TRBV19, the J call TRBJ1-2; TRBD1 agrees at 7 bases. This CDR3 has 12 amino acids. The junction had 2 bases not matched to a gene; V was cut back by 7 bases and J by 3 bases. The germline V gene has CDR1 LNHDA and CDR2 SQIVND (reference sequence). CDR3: CASTTGDYGYTF. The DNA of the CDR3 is TGTGCCAGTACCACAGGGGACTATGGCTACACCTTC. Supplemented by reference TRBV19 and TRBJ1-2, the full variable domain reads DGGITQSPKYLFRKEGQNVTLSCEQNLNHDAMYWYRQDPGQGLRLIYYSQIVNDFQKGDIAEGYSVSREKKESFPLTVTSAQKNPTAFYLCASTTGDYGYTFGSGTRLTVV.

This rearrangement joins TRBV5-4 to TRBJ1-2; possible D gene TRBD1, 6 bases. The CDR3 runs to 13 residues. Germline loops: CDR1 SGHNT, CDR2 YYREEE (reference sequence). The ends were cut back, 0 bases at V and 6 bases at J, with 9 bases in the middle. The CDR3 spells CASSLAAGDGYTF. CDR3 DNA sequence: TGTGCCAGCAGCTTGGCGGCAGGGGATGGCTACACCTTC. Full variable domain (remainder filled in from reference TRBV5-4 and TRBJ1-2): ETGVTQSPTHLIKTRGQQVTLRCSSQSGHNTVSWYQQALGQGPQFIFQYYREEENGRGNFPPRFSGLQFPNYSSELNVNALELDDSALYLCASSLAAGDGYTFGSGTRLTVV.

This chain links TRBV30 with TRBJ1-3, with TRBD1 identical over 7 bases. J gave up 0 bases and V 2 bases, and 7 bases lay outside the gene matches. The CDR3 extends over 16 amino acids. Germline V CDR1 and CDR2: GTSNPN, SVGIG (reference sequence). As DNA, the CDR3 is TGTGCCTGGAGTACCGGGACAGTTAGCTCTGGAAACACCATATATTTT. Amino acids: CAWSTGTVSSGNTIYF.

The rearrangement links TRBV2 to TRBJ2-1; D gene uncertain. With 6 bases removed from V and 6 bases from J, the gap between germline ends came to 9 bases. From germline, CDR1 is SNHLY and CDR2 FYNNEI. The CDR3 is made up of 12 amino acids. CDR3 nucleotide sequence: TGTGCCAGCAGCCCCCGGGTCAATGAGCAGTTCTTC. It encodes CASSPRVNEQFF.

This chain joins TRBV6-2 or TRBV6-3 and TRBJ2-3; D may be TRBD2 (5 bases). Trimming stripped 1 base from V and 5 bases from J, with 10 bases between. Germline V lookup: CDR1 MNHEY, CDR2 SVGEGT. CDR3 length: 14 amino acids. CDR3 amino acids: CASSYFVAGDTQYF. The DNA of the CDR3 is TGTGCCAGCAGTTACTTTGTGGCGGGAGATACGCAGTATTTT.

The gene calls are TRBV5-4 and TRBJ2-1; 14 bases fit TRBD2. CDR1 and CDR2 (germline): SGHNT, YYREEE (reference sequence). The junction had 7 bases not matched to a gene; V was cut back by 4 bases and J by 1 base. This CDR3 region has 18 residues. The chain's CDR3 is CASSPGLAGVRSYNEQFF. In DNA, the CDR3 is TGTGCCAGCAGCCCGGGACTAGCGGGAGTGCGATCCTACAATGAGCAGTTCTTC.

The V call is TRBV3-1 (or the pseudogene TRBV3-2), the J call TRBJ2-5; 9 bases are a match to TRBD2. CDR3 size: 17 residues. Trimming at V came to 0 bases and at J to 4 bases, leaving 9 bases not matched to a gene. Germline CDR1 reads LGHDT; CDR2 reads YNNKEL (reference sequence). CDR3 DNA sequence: TGTGCCAGCAGCCAAGATTTGGGCGGGAGGGCCTCAGAGACCCAGTACTTC. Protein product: CASSQDLGGRASETQYF.

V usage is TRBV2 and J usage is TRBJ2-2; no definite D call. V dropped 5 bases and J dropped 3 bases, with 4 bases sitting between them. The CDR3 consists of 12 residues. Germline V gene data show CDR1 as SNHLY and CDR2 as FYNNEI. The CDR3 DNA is TGTGCCAGCAGTCCGGACACCGGGGAGCTGTTTTTT. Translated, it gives CASSPDTGELFF. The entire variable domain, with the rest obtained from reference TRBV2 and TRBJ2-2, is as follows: EPEVTQTPSHQVTQMGQEVILRCVPISNHLYFYWYRQILGQKVEFLVSFYNNEISEKSEIFDDQFSVERPDGSNFTLKIRSTKLEDSAMYFCASSPDTGELFFGEGSRLTVL.

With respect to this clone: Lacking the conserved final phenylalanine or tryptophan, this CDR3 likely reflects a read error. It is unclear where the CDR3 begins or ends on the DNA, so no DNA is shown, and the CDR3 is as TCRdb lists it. This CDR3 is CASRAGTGKIL. The genes are TRBV6-5 and TRBJ2-7; the table's TRBD1 call for D was not verified on the DNA. The length of the CDR3 is 11 amino acids, counting both ends. Per the germline V gene, CDR1 is MNHEY and CDR2 is SVGAGI.

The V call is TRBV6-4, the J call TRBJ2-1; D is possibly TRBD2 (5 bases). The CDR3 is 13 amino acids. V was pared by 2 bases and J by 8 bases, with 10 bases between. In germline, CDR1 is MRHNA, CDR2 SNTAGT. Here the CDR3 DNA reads TGTGCCAGCAGTGACGGGGATAGCGATGAGCAGTTCTTC. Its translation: CASSDGDSDEQFF.

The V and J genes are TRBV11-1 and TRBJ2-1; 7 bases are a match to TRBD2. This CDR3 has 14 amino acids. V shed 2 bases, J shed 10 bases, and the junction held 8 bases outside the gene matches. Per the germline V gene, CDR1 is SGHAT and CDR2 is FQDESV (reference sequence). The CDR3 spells CASSLRGVRREQFF. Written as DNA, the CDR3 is TGTGCCAGCAGCTTACGGGGGGTGAGGCGGGAGCAGTTCTTC.

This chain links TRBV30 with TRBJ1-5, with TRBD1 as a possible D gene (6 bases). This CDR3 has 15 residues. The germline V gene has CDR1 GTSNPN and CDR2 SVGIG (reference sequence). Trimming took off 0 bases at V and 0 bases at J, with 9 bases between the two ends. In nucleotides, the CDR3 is TGTGCCTGGAGTGTGGGGGGGCATAGCAATCAGCCCCAGCATTTT. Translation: CAWSVGGHSNQPQHF.